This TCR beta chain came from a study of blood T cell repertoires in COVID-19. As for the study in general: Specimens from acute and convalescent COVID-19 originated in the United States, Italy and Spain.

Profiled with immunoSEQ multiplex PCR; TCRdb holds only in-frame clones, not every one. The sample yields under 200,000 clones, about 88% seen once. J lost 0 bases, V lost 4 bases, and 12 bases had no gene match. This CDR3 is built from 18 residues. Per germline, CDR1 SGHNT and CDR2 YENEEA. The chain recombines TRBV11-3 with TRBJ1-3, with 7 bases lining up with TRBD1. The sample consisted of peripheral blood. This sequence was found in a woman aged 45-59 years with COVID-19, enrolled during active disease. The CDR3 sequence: CASSYVTGPLSSGNTIYF. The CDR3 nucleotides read TGTGCCAGCAGCTATGTGACAGGGCCTCTTAGCTCTGGAAACACCATATATTTT.